This T cell receptor (beta chain) was profiled in a study of T cells in women clearing cervical HPV infection. Study-level results: TRBV6-7 abundance was lower in cases than controls (roughly 0.12% versus 0.15%).

Germline CDR1 is MNHNS and CDR2 is SASEGT. The CDR3 has 13 amino acids. V was pared by 3 bases and J by 3 bases, with 8 bases between. The repertoire was sequenced with immunoSEQ multiplex PCR; TCRdb's copy has only in-frame clones and lacks some. Across 9,000 to 15,000 clones, the top ten clones capture under 30% of the sample. All participants had a single incident cervical HPV16 infection, and prevalent HPV16 infections were excluded. A remark on this clone: Antigen specificity is unknown. The CDR3 end lies 3 residues beyond the end of the read and is filled in from the germline J gene.

The material sequenced was blood buffy coat. This TCR was recovered from a woman between 18 and 75 years old with a cervical HPV16 infection that either progressed to CIN3+ or cleared (not recorded which). The chain has TRBV6-1 and TRBJ1-1, with D possibly being TRBD1 (5 bases). CDR3 DNA, as far as it was read: TGTGCCAGCAGTGACGGGGGTTACACTGAA. Protein: CASSDGGYTE. The full CDR3 protein reads CASSDGGYTEAFF.